This T cell receptor beta chain appears in the sequencing data of a study of blood T cell repertoires in COVID-19. Study-wide context: The cDNA or gDNA used as material had been derived from T cells, B-cell-depleted T cells, or PBMCs.

The method was immunoSEQ multiplex PCR; TCRdb's version includes in-frame clones alone and lacks a portion of them. The sample gives around 80,000 clones, around 80% of which show up once; over 9.5% is in the top ten. Sequenced sample: peripheral blood. The TCR comes from a man at least 80 years old with acute or convalescent COVID-19.

CDR3 nucleotide sequence: TGTGCCAGCAGCTTAAACCGGGACAGATACAATGAGCAGTTCTTC. It yields the protein CASSLNRDRYNEQFF. The gene calls are TRBV11-2 and TRBJ2-1; TRBD1 agrees at 7 bases. Germline CDR1 reads SGHAT; CDR2 reads FQNNGV. The CDR3 covers 15 residues. With V trimmed by 2 bases and J by 4 bases, 5 bases remained unmatched. Supplemented by reference TRBV11-2 and TRBJ2-1, the full variable domain reads EAGVAQSPRYKIIEKRQSVAFWCNPISGHATLYWYQQILGQGPKLLIQFQNNGVVDDSQLPKDRFSAERLKGVDSTLKIQPAKLEDSAVYLCASSLNRDRYNEQFFGPGTRLTVL.